This TCR beta chain is from a study of T-cell reconstitution after alpha-beta-depleted transplantation in children. Unique molecular identifiers were incorporated during preparation of the TCRbeta library. MiXCR, applied by TCRdb to the PCR reads, yields one record per CDR3 protein. The table includes roughly 180,000 distinct CDR3 sequences, approximately 15% detected once. The germline gives CDR1 LGHNA, CDR2 YNFKEQ. V lost 1 base to trimming and J lost 5 bases; unmatched junction nucleotides: 3. The CDR3 sequence is 15 residues long. In this sample, this clonotype turned up a few times. The sequence derives from a human donor who donated a stem cell graft to a child with acute lymphoblastic leukemia. Material: PBMCs from the stem cell graft donor, obtained from the stem cell graft. The V call is TRBV4-2, the J call TRBJ2-3; 10 bases are a match to TRBD2. CDR3: CASSQGGLAQDTQYF. CDR3 sequence (DNA): TGTGCCAGCAGCCAAGGGGGACTAGCGCAAGATACGCAGTATTTT.